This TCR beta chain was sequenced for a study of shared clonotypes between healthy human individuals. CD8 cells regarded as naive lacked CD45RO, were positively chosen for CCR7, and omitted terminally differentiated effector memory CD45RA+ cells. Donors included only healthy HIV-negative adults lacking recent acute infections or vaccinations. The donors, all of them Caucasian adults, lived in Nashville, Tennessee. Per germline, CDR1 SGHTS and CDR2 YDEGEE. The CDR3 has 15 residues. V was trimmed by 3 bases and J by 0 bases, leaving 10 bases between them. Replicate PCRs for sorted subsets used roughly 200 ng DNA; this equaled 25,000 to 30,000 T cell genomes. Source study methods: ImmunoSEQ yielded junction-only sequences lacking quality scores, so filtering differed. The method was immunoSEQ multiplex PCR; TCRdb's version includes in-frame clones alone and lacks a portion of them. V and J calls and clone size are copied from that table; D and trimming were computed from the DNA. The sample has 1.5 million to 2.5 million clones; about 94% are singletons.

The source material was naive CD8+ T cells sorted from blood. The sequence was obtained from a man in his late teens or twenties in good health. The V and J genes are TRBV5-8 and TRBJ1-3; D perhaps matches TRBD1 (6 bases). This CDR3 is CASSSGESSGNTIYF. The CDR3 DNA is TGTGCCAGCAGCTCAGGGGAGAGCTCTGGAAACACCATATATTTT.